The next 10 T cell receptor beta chains were all read from a single sample in a study of vaccination and CD4 T cells after COVID-19. For these TCRs, the target antigens are not known. Sequencing of the DNA from cultured CD4+ T cells was carried out with the Oncomine TCR Beta short-read assay. A single record per CDR3 protein comes from TCRdb applying MiXCR to the PCR reads. The table records 13,000 or so distinct CDR3 sequences, roughly two fifths of them present only once. The treatment: approximately 9-day PBMC culture with coronavirus spike peptide pools or control peptides (ViraFEST assay). Sequencing used CD4+ T cells from blood, cultured in vitro. The receptor source for this set is a human donor who had recovered from COVID-19.

V gene TRBV5-3 combines with J gene TRBJ2-3; the match to TRBD1 covers 7 bases. TRBV5-3 falls under the ORF class, with uncertain function. The CDR3 has 14 amino acids. J gave up 1 base and V 2 bases, and 1 base lay outside the gene matches. CDR3: CARSLGQGTDTQYF. CDR3 coding DNA: TGTGCCAGAAGCTTAGGACAGGGCACAGATACGCAGTATTTT.

The chain uses TRBV5-6 and TRBJ1-1; D possibly corresponds to TRBD1 (5 bases). Germline V gene data show CDR1 as SGHDT and CDR2 as YYEEEE. The germline V and J ends were trimmed by 3 bases and 4 bases, with 13 bases remaining between them. The CDR3 sequence is 14 residues long. The CDR3 sequence: CASSWRGSGTEAFF. CDR3 in DNA: TGTGCCAGCAGCTGGAGGGGCTCGGGCACTGAAGCTTTCTTT.

This sequence joins TRBV12-3 or TRBV12-4 and TRBJ1-1, with 7 bases aligning to TRBD1. The CDR3 length is 16 residues. V was clipped by 0 bases and J by 0 bases; unmatched bases: 4. Here the CDR3 reads CASSLAGQLMNTEAFF. DNA for the CDR3: TGTGCCAGCAGTTTAGCGGGACAGCTCATGAACACTGAAGCTTTCTTT.

V and J are TRBV19 and TRBJ2-5; tentative D call: TRBD2 (6 bases). V gave up 3 bases and J gave up 4 bases, with 9 bases separating them. CDR3 length equals 13 residues. Germline V gives CDR1 LNHDA, CDR2 SQIVND (reference sequence). The CDR3 DNA is TGTGCCAGTAGTATGCGGGGAGTAGAGACCCAGTACTTC. It is translated as CASSMRGVETQYF.

This chain links TRBV28 with TRBJ1-2; no definite D call. Looked up from germline, CDR1 is MDHEN and CDR2 is SYDVKM. The CDR3 is 13 amino acids. Trimming took off 3 bases at V and 3 bases at J, with 8 bases between the two ends. CDR3 protein: CASSFLGYYGYTF. CDR3 sequence (DNA): TGTGCCAGCAGTTTTTTGGGATACTATGGCTACACCTTC.

CDR3 residues: CASSQWAIAGGTDTQYF. The CDR3 nucleotides read TGCGCCAGCAGCCAATGGGCAATAGCTGGGGGGACAGATACGCAGTATTTT. The chain links TRBV4-1 to TRBJ2-3; a possible D gene is TRBD2 (6 bases). This CDR3 is 17 amino acids long. V dropped 2 bases and J dropped 3 bases, with 18 bases sitting between them. Germline V gene sequence: CDR1 MGHRA, CDR2 YSYEKL.

This clonotype is labeled as medium-sized. This chain links TRBV24-1 with TRBJ2-2, with D uncertain. The germline V and J ends were trimmed by 5 bases and 6 bases, with 18 bases remaining between them. Germline CDR1 and CDR2: KGHDR and SFDVKD. The CDR3 has 16 amino acids. CDR3 nucleotides: TGTGCCACCAGTGCGCCGGGCCACTACAGATCCGGGGAGCTGTTTTTT. Encoded protein: CATSAPGHYRSGELFF.

The chain couples TRBV5-4 to TRBJ2-1; the D is unclear. The CDR3 covers 19 residues. The V gene lost 5 bases and the J gene lost 7 bases, with 31 bases spanning the gap. Germline assignment: CDR1 SGHNT and CDR2 YYREEE (reference sequence). The CDR3 sequence is CASSLGATPRLLLGNEQFF. The CDR3 nucleotides read TGTGCCAGCAGTCTCGGCGCCACCCCTAGGCTCCTTTTGGGGAATGAGCAGTTCTTC. The full variable domain, rest sourced from reference TRBV5-4 and TRBJ2-1, is ETGVTQSPTHLIKTRGQQVTLRCSSQSGHNTVSWYQQALGQGPQFIFQYYREEENGRGNFPPRFSGLQFPNYSSELNVNALELDDSALYLCASSLGATPRLLLGNEQFFGPGTRLTVL.

The V gene is TRBV12-3 or TRBV12-4, the J gene TRBJ2-2; D may be TRBD1 (6 bases). The CDR3 consists of 13 residues. V dropped 5 bases and J dropped 8 bases, with 12 bases sitting between them. In DNA form, the CDR3 reads TGTGCCAGCAGTGGGACAAGGCGAGGGGAGCTGTTTTTT. Encoded protein: CASSGTRRGELFF.

The table lists this clonotype with a few counts. CDR3 region: CASSLFSAGGETQYF. The DNA of the CDR3 is TGTGCCAGCAGCTTGTTTTCTGCGGGAGGAGAGACCCAGTACTTC. V is TRBV5-6 and J is TRBJ2-5; 8 bases are a match to TRBD2. CDR1 SGHDT and CDR2 YYEEEE come from the germline V gene. V trimming: 1 base; J trimming: 4 bases; junction bases outside the gene matches: 6. This CDR3 has 15 amino acids.